One sample yielded the 9 T cell receptor beta chains listed below, sequenced in a study of blood T cells in healthy people across ages. The use of a sample-barcoded 5' primer and a J-beta primer mix characterized a second PCR of about 7 to 12 cycles. TCRdb recomputed calls from the 5' RACE reads with MiXCR, one row per CDR3 protein. The table records some 700,000 distinct CDR3 sequences, roughly 44% of them present only once. Sequenced input: blood. These receptors all come from a woman aged 55-70 years in good health.

The rearrangement uses TRBV11-2 and TRBJ2-2, with 11 bases that match TRBD1. From germline, CDR1 is SGHAT and CDR2 FQNNGV. This CDR3 has 17 amino acids. Unmatched junction bases numbered 13, after V lost 8 bases and J lost 5 bases. This chain's CDR3 is CASLSPIRDRGTGELFF. DNA of the CDR3: TGTGCCAGCTTGAGCCCTATCCGGGACAGGGGGACCGGGGAGCTGTTTTTT.

The J gene is TRBJ1-1, the V gene TRBV12-3 or TRBV12-4; TRBD1 is a possible D gene (5 bases). The CDR3 consists of 14 residues. Trimming cost V 10 bases and J 2 bases, with 17 bases left between them. The CDR3 DNA reads TGTGCCACCACATTCCGGGGCCGCAACACTGAAGCTTTCTTT. Encoded protein: CATTFRGRNTEAFF.

The chain recombines TRBV19 with TRBJ2-6; D not resolved. Per germline, CDR1 LNHDA and CDR2 SQIVND (reference sequence). The V gene lost 3 bases and the J gene lost 0 bases, with 3 bases spanning the gap. This CDR3 has 14 residues. This chain's CDR3 is CASSMISGANVLTF. In DNA form, the CDR3 reads TGTGCCAGTAGTATGATCTCTGGGGCCAACGTCCTGACTTTC.

This clonotype was counted a few times. The chain carries TRBV7-2 and TRBJ2-3; 12 bases line up with TRBD2. The V gene end was trimmed by 6 bases and the J gene end by 12 bases; junction bases not matched to a gene: 10. There are 14 residues in the CDR3. Germline CDR1 is SGHTA and CDR2 is FQGNSA. CDR3 region: CASSTSGLAGSQYF. Here the CDR3 DNA reads TGTGCCAGCAGTACTTCCGGACTAGCGGGAAGTCAGTATTTT.

The gene calls are TRBV7-9 and TRBJ1-2; D is ambiguous. The germline V gene encodes CDR1 SEHNR and CDR2 FQNEAQ (reference sequence). V dropped 5 bases and J dropped 9 bases, with 16 bases sitting between them. CDR3 length: 13 residues. The DNA of the CDR3 is TGTGCCAGCAGCATAGGCGGGGAGCGAAGCTACACCTTC. This translates into CASSIGGERSYTF.

This clonotype was counted a few times. With a much larger clone just one base away, this may be a read error. The genes are TRBV11-2 and TRBJ2-1; no clear D gene. The end of the DNA fits TRBJ2-7 better, so the J call may be wrong. This CDR3 comprises 13 residues. Germline assignment: CDR1 SGHAT and CDR2 FQNNGV. DNA of the CDR3: TGTGCCAGCAGCTTAGAAGCGTCCAATGAGCAGTACTTC. Residues: CASSLEASNEQYF.

Comments on this clonotype: At one end, the junction sequence differs from germline, possibly due to a read error. The rearrangement joins TRBV7-9 to TRBJ2-5; TRBD1 aligns across 10 bases. The DNA end favors TRBJ2-7, so the J call may be wrong. CDR3 size: 15 residues. CDR1 SEHNR and CDR2 FQNEAQ come from the germline V gene (reference sequence). The CDR3 sequence is CVSSLNGQGVDEQYF. CDR3 nucleotide sequence: TGTGTCAGCAGCTTAAATGGACAGGGGGTCGACGAGCAGTACTTC.

This clonotype has a handful of counts. The J gene is TRBJ2-7, the V gene TRBV2, with unresolved D. CDR3 length: 18 amino acids. Trimming removed 0 bases from V and 3 bases from J, with 21 bases in between. CDR1 and CDR2 (germline): SNHLY, FYNNEI. In DNA, the CDR3 is TGTGCCAGCAGTGAAGCGCTTCCGGTCGCACGTATCCTCTACGAGCAGTACTTC. It yields the protein CASSEALPVARILYEQYF. The full variable domain, with the rest looked up from reference TRBV2 and TRBJ2-7, is EPEVTQTPSHQVTQMGQEVILRCVPISNHLYFYWYRQILGQKVEFLVSFYNNEISEKSEIFDDQFSVERPDGSNFTLKIRSTKLEDSAMYFCASSEALPVARILYEQYFGPGTRLTVT.

Remarks on this clonotype: At one of its ends the junction is not consistent with the germline gene, which may arise from a read error. The chain has TRBV5-1 and TRBJ2-3; 8 positions match TRBD1. Per germline, CDR1 SGHRS and CDR2 YFSETQ. This CDR3 has 15 amino acids. The CDR3, as DNA: TGCGCCAGCAGCTTGGAAGGCAGGGGGCTAGATCCGCAGTATTTT. Translated, it gives CASSLEGRGLDPQYF.